The 17 T cell receptor beta chains in this list originate from one sample, sequenced in a study of breast tumors, draining lymph nodes, adjacent tissues. Samples came from axillary lymph nodes draining the breast cancer. TCRdb processed the multiplex PCR reads anew with MiXCR; each CDR3 protein has one entry. The table includes some 130,000 distinct CDR3 sequences, about 20% detected once. Sequencing was carried out using axillary lymph node tissue. The receptors were gathered from a female donor with breast cancer. Some clones in this sample may be carry-over from other donors' samples.

Comments on this clonotype: A much larger clone lies a single base off, so this may be a read error. The genes are TRBV5-8 and TRBJ2-1; D is perhaps TRBD2 (5 bases). Germline V gene sequence: CDR1 SGHTS, CDR2 YDEGEE. This CDR3 contains 14 residues. Written as DNA, the CDR3 is TGTGCCAGCAGTTCTCGGACTGGAAACAATGGGCAGTTCTTC. Translation: CASSSRTGNNGQFF.

This clonotype came up many times. The chain links TRBV20-1 to TRBJ2-1; 10 bases map to TRBD2. V lost 5 bases and J lost 4; bases outside the gene matches: 11. The CDR3 runs to 16 residues. Germline V CDR1 and CDR2: DFQATT, SNEGSKA (reference sequence). The CDR3 sequence is CSAASTGTSVYNEQFF. For the CDR3, the DNA is TGCAGTGCTGCGTCCACCGGGACTAGCGTATACAATGAGCAGTTCTTC.

Comment on this clonotype: One base away lies a much larger clone, so this may be a sequencing read error. The chain links TRBV4-1 to TRBJ2-1; 8 nucleotides align to TRBD2. Germline V gives CDR1 MGHRA, CDR2 YSYEKL. The length of the CDR3 is 15 residues. The CDR3 nucleotides are TGCGCCGGCAGCCAAGCGGGGCTAGCGGGCAATGAGCAGTTCTTC. As protein: CAGSQAGLAGNEQFF.

This clonotype was found many times. J is TRBJ2-3 and V is TRBV7-2, with D tentatively TRBD1 or TRBD2 (5 bases each). The CDR3 consists of 15 residues. V lost 0 bases, J lost 4 bases, and 11 bases lay in between. The germline gives CDR1 SGHTA, CDR2 FQGNSA. CDR3 DNA sequence: TGTGCCAGCAGCTTAGCGGGTGAGGGGCCAGATACGCAGTATTTT. Encoded protein: CASSLAGEGPDTQYF.

Ten or more counts support this clonotype. This chain connects TRBV5-5 to TRBJ2-7; 7 bases map to TRBD2. J lost 2 bases, V lost 2 bases, and 10 bases had no gene match. The germline V gene has CDR1 SGHKS and CDR2 YYEKEE (reference sequence). The CDR3 consists of 16 residues. CDR3 sequence: CASSFLLSRGAYEQYF. The CDR3 DNA reads TGTGCCAGCAGCTTTCTATTGTCTCGGGGGGCCTACGAGCAGTACTTC.

With respect to this clonotype: This may come from a read error, since a much larger clone is one base off. The CDR3 coding sequence is TGTGCCTGGACCCGAAATAAGGACAGGGGCAACTATAGCTACACCTTC. It is translated as CAWTRNKDRGNYSYTF. The J gene is TRBJ1-2, the V gene TRBV30, with 9 bases matching TRBD1. Germline V gene lookup returns CDR1 GTSNPN and CDR2 SVGIG (reference sequence). The CDR3 extends over 16 amino acids. Complete variable domain (other parts from reference TRBV30 and TRBJ1-2): SQTIHQWPATLVQPVGSPLSLECTVEGTSNPNLYWYRQAAGRGLQLLFYSVGIGQISSEVPQNLSASRPQDRQFILSSKKLLLSDSGFYLCAWTRNKDRGNYSYTFGSGTRLTVV.

In the case of this clonotype: With a much larger clone just one base away, this may be a read error. The chain uses TRBV3-1 and TRBJ2-1; TRBD2 matches at 11 bases. Germline values: CDR1 LGHDT, CDR2 YNNKEL (reference sequence). The CDR3 consists of 16 residues. In DNA, the CDR3 is TGTACCAGCAGCTCAAACCCATTAGCGGGAGGGCCGAAGCAGTTCTTC. Amino acids: CTSSSNPLAGGPKQFF.

This clonotype occurred a few times. The chain links TRBV5-5 to TRBJ2-2, with D uncertain. CDR1 is SGHKS, CDR2 YYEKEE, per germline (reference sequence). This CDR3 is 14 amino acids long. V lost 2 bases and J lost 0, with 5 bases in between. Here the CDR3 DNA reads TGTGCCAGCAGCTTATCGACGAACACCGGGGAGCTGTTTTTT. It specifies CASSLSTNTGELFF.

Concerning this clonotype: A much more abundant neighbour one base away suggests this may be a read error. The chain employs TRBV20-1 and TRBJ2-3, with D possibly matching TRBD2 (5 bases). The CDR3 length is 16 residues. V was shortened by 0 bases and J by 0 bases, with 13 bases between the two germline ends. Looked up from germline, CDR1 is DFQATT and CDR2 is SNEGSKA (reference sequence). The CDR3 DNA follows: TGCAGTGCTAGAGATTCCGAGTGGGAGAGCACAGATACGCAGTATTTT. Its translation: CSARDSEWESTDTQYF.

This clonotype was counted between two and nine times. The chain links TRBV6-5 to TRBJ2-5; tentative D call: TRBD1 (6 bases). CDR3 length equals 15 residues. Germline loops: CDR1 MNHEY, CDR2 SVGAGI. V dropped 5 bases and J dropped 2 bases, with 15 bases sitting between them. CDR3 bases: TGTGCCAGCAGTCCTCTTCGAGGGGGACAAGAGACCCAGTACTTC. It yields the protein CASSPLRGGQETQYF.

Comments on this clonotype: This may stem from a read error, because a much larger clone lies one nucleotide away. The J gene is TRBJ2-1, the V gene TRBV5-1; 8 nucleotides line up with TRBD2. The CDR3 sequence is 16 residues long. Germline lookup yields CDR1 SGHRS and CDR2 YFSETQ. V lost 3 bases and J lost 6; bases outside the gene matches: 11. The CDR3 nucleotides are TGCGCCAGCAGCTGGGGCCCGGGACTAGGAGGCAATGAGCAGTTCTTC. It yields the protein CASSWGPGLGGNEQFF.

This clonotype was counted many times. CDR3 sequence reads: CASSGSGRGTDTQYF. The CDR3 DNA sequence: TGCGCCAGCAGCGGTAGCGGGAGGGGCACAGATACGCAGTATTTT. The V and J genes are TRBV5-1 and TRBJ2-3, with TRBD2 matching over 11 bases. Per germline, CDR1 SGHRS and CDR2 YFSETQ. CDR3 length: 15 residues. With 4 bases clipped from V and 1 base from J, the junction kept 2 bases outside the gene matches.

About this clonotype itself: This clone may be a read error of a much larger clone one base away. The DNA of the CDR3 is TGTGCCAGCAGTGCGGGGAGGGCTGGAGATACGCGGTATTTT. The encoded protein is CASSAGRAGDTRYF. The chain has TRBV6-1 and TRBJ2-3, with TRBD2 matching over 7 bases. The germline CDR1 and CDR2 sequences are MNHNS and SASEGT. The length of the CDR3 is 14 residues.

This clonotype was detected many times. This chain links TRBV4-2 with TRBJ1-3; D uncertain. CDR1 and CDR2 (germline): LGHNA, YNFKEQ. Trimming took 5 bases from V and 0 from J, leaving 17 bases between them. The CDR3 length is 17 residues. CDR3 residues: CASSFSSKVGSGNTIYF. In DNA form, the CDR3 reads TGTGCCAGCAGCTTTTCATCCAAGGTCGGCTCTGGAAACACCATATATTTT.

Note on this clonotype: This may be a read error, as it is one base from a much larger clone. This chain uses TRBV6-5 with TRBJ2-1; D is possibly TRBD2 (6 bases). CDR3 length: 13 residues. The V end lost 6 bases, the J end lost 9 bases, and 15 bases lay between the germline ends. CDR1 and CDR2 (germline): MNHEY, SVGAGI. As DNA, the CDR3 is TGTGCCAGCAGCTCCGGGACTGGCTTTGAGCAGTTCTTC. Translating it yields CASSSGTGFEQFF.

The V and J genes are TRBV4-1 and TRBJ1-2; 7 positions match TRBD1. Looked up from germline, CDR1 is MGHRA and CDR2 is YSYEKL. Trimming removed 7 bases from V and 8 bases from J; junction bases left unmatched: 13. This CDR3 comprises 14 residues. Here the CDR3 reads CASTSDRESEGYTF. The CDR3 DNA sequence: TGCGCCAGCACCAGTGACAGGGAGTCAGAAGGCTACACCTTC.

The table lists this clonotype with a few counts. The chain uses TRBV20-1 and TRBJ2-3; 10 nucleotides match TRBD2. CDR3 size: 17 residues. V lost 5 bases to trimming and J lost 0 bases; unmatched junction nucleotides: 11. Germline loops: CDR1 DFQATT, CDR2 SNEGSKA (reference sequence). The CDR3 nucleotides are TGCAGTGCTTCTCTGGTGAGACTAGCGGGTAGCACAGATACGCAGTATTTT. Amino acid sequence: CSASLVRLAGSTDTQYF.